This passage covers 8 T cell receptor beta chains from one sample sequenced in a study of blood T cell repertoires in COVID-19. Only in-frame clones appear in the TCRdb table, and some are missing; sequencing was by immunoSEQ multiplex PCR. This table has under 250,000 clones, over 75% appearing once. Sequencing input: peripheral blood. The source of these receptors is a woman aged 35 to 49 with acute or convalescent COVID-19.

This chain links TRBV5-4 with TRBJ1-5, with D unresolved. Germline values: CDR1 SGHNT, CDR2 YYREEE (reference sequence). This CDR3 is built from 14 residues. V was clipped by 0 bases and J by 1 base, with 5 bases between them. CDR3 region: CASSLGGSNQPQHF. The CDR3 DNA follows: TGTGCCAGCAGCTTGGGAGGAAGCAATCAGCCCCAGCATTTT.

This chain connects TRBV3-1 (or the pseudogene TRBV3-2) to TRBJ1-2; perhaps TRBD1 as D (6 bases). The ends were cut back, 4 bases at V and 4 bases at J, with 10 bases in the middle. CDR1 and CDR2 from the germline V gene are LGHDT and YNNKEL (reference sequence). This CDR3 has 13 amino acids. The CDR3 DNA sequence: TGTGCCAGCAGCCCTGGACAGCTCTATGGCTACACCTTC. It translates to CASSPGQLYGYTF.

This rearrangement joins TRBV6-6 to TRBJ1-2, with 7 bases lining up with TRBD1. Trimming took 2 bases from V and 6 from J; bases not matched to a gene: 6. The CDR3 loop spans 14 amino acids. Germline V gene lookup returns CDR1 MNHNY and CDR2 SVGAGI (reference sequence). The CDR3 protein is CASSYRGRTDGYTF. The CDR3 DNA sequence: TGTGCCAGCAGTTACAGGGGGCGCACGGATGGCTACACCTTC.

The CDR3 spells CASSLPTSSYNSPLHF. The CDR3, as DNA: TGTGCCAGCAGCCTTCCAACGAGCTCCTATAATTCACCCCTCCACTTT. V is TRBV5-6 and J is TRBJ1-6; unclear D gene. There are 16 residues in the CDR3. V was trimmed by 4 bases and J by 0 bases, leaving 11 bases between them. The V gene's germline CDR1 is SGHDT and CDR2 YYEEEE.

The chain carries TRBV7-8 and TRBJ1-4; D is unresolved. V dropped 7 bases and J dropped 0 bases, with 9 bases sitting between them. This CDR3 spans 14 amino acids. CDR1 is SGHVS and CDR2 is FQNEAQ in the germline V gene. The CDR3, as DNA: TGTGCCAGCACGGGAGGAGCAACTAATGAAAAACTGTTTTTT. Amino acid sequence: CASTGGATNEKLFF.

This clone showed up just once. The V call is TRBV19, the J call TRBJ2-1, with unresolved D. Looked up from germline, CDR1 is LNHDA and CDR2 is SQIVND (reference sequence). The V and J ends lost 3 bases and 7 bases respectively, with 16 bases between them. This CDR3 comprises 15 residues. For the CDR3, the DNA is TGTGCCAGTAGTATTTCAGTGACGCAGACAAATGAGCAGTTCTTC. Translation: CASSISVTQTNEQFF.

V usage is TRBV5-4 and J usage is TRBJ2-1, with 12 bases identical to TRBD2. The length of the CDR3 is 17 residues. In germline, CDR1 is SGHNT, CDR2 YYREEE (reference sequence). The trim removed 4 bases at V and 8 bases at J, leaving 13 bases unmatched. CDR3 DNA sequence: TGTGCCAGCAGCCCTACCCTAGCGGGGGGGCGTGGGGATGAGCAGTTCTTC. The encoded protein is CASSPTLAGGRGDEQFF. Full variable domain (rest looked up from reference TRBV5-4 and TRBJ2-1): ETGVTQSPTHLIKTRGQQVTLRCSSQSGHNTVSWYQQALGQGPQFIFQYYREEENGRGNFPPRFSGLQFPNYSSELNVNALELDDSALYLCASSPTLAGGRGDEQFFGPGTRLTVL.

The J gene is TRBJ1-2, the V gene TRBV25-1, with TRBD1 matching over 9 bases. This CDR3 contains 13 residues. Per germline, CDR1 MGHDK and CDR2 SYGVNS. Germline trimming cut 3 bases from V and 8 bases from J; bases unmatched to any gene: 4. The CDR3, as DNA: TGTGCCAGCAGTGATACAGGGGGCCGAGGCTACACCTTC. Translation: CASSDTGGRGYTF.